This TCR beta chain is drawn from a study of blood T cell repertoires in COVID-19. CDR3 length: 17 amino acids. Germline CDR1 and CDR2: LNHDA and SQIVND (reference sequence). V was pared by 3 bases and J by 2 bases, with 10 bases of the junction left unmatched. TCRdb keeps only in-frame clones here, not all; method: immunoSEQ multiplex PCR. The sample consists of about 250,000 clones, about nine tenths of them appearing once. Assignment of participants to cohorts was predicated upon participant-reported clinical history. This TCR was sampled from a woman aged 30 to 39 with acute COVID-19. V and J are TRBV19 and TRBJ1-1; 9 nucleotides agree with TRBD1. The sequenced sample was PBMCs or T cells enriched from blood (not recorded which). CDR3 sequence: CASSITQQGAGNTEAFF. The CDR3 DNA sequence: TGTGCCAGTAGTATCACGCAACAGGGGGCTGGAAACACTGAAGCTTTCTTT.